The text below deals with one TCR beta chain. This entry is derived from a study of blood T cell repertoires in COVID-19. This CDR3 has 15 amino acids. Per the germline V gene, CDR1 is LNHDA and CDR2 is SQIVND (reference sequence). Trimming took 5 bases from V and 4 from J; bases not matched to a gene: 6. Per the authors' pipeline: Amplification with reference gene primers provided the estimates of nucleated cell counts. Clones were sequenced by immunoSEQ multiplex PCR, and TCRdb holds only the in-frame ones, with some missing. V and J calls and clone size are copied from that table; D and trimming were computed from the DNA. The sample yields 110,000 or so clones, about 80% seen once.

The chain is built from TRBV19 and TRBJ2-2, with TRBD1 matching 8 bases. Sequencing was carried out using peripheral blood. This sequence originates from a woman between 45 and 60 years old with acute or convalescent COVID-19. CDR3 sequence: CASSPGQVITGELFF. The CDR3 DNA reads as TGTGCCAGTAGTCCGGGACAGGTGATCACCGGGGAGCTGTTTTTT.